A single sample gave rise to the 7 T cell receptor beta chains below, sequenced in a study of OX40 agonist ivuxolimab in advanced cancers. TCRdb's copy holds only in-frame clones and misses some; the assay was immunoSEQ multiplex PCR. The sample carries under 100,000 clones, 90% recorded once. Sequenced here: CD4+ or CD8+ T cells sorted from blood, sampled in a trial of the OX40 agonist ivuxolimab. The receptors were gathered from an adult with an advanced solid tumor such as melanoma, head and neck, liver or kidney cancer.

The V and J genes are TRBV25-1 and TRBJ2-2; D remains ambiguous. Trimming stripped 5 bases from V and 4 bases from J, with 17 bases between. Germline CDR1 is MGHDK and CDR2 is SYGVNS. The CDR3 contains 16 residues. CDR3 sequence reads: CASSTPISPATGELFF. CDR3 nucleotides: TGTGCCAGCAGTACACCAATTTCCCCCGCCACCGGGGAGCTGTTTTTT. Drawing the rest from reference TRBV25-1 and TRBJ2-2, the complete variable domain is EADIYQTPRYLVIGTGKKITLECSQTMGHDKMYWYQQDPGMELHLIHYSYGVNSTEKGDLSSESTVSRIRTEHFPLTLESARPSHTSQYLCASSTPISPATGELFFGEGSRLTVL.

This rearrangement joins TRBV5-1 to TRBJ2-1, with D unclear. V shed 0 bases and J shed 9 bases, with 10 bases lying between them. CDR1 and CDR2 (germline): SGHRS, YFSETQ. CDR3 size: 13 residues. The CDR3, as DNA: TGCGCCAGCAGCTTGGACCCCAGCAGTGAGCAGTTCTTC. Encoded protein: CASSLDPSSEQFF.

The chain is built from TRBV13 and TRBJ1-1; tentative D call: TRBD1 (5 bases). The V and J ends lost 6 bases and 4 bases respectively, with 15 bases between them. Germline V gene sequence: CDR1 PRHDT, CDR2 FYEKMQ (reference sequence). The CDR3 extends over 14 amino acids. This CDR3 reads CASRAREIGTEAFF. In nucleotides, the CDR3 is TGTGCCAGCAGAGCCAGGGAGATCGGCACTGAAGCTTTCTTT.

This chain connects TRBV6-5 to TRBJ1-6; a weak D match, TRBD1 (5 bases). The CDR3 runs 14 residues. V was clipped by 11 bases and J by 2 bases, with 13 bases between them. Germline CDR1 and CDR2: MNHEY and SVGAGI. Here the CDR3 reads CAARGTPYNSPLHF. The CDR3 DNA reads as TGTGCCGCCCGTGGGACTCCCTATAATTCACCCCTCCACTTT.

V is TRBV6-6 and J is TRBJ1-1, with unresolved D. The CDR3 is 13 amino acids. CDR1 and CDR2 (germline): MNHNY, SVGAGI (reference sequence). The germline V and J ends were trimmed by 5 bases and 0 bases, with 7 bases remaining between them. The CDR3 region has the DNA TGTGCCAGCAGTCCCCCCATGAACACTGAAGCTTTCTTT. The encoded protein is CASSPPMNTEAFF.

V usage is TRBV5-1 and J usage is TRBJ2-1; 7 nucleotides line up with TRBD1. J was trimmed by 2 bases and V by 4 bases; bases with no gene match: 9. There are 16 residues in the CDR3. Germline-derived CDR1 and CDR2 are SGHRS and YFSETQ. In nucleotides, the CDR3 is TGCGCCAGCAGCCAAGGGACAGAACTAACCTACAATGAGCAGTTCTTC. It encodes CASSQGTELTYNEQFF.

This rearrangement joins TRBV7-3 to TRBJ1-5, with a weak D call TRBD1 (5 bases). The CDR3 is 17 residues long. Trimming shortened V by 3 bases and J by 2 bases, and 17 bases separated the two germline ends. The germline V gene has CDR1 SGHTA and CDR2 FQGTGA. CDR3 protein: CASSLPGKGERNQPQHF. CDR3 in DNA: TGTGCCAGCAGCTTGCCAGGTAAAGGGGAGCGCAATCAGCCCCAGCATTTT.